The 20 T cell receptor beta chains below come from one sample, sequenced in a study of tumor T cells in aggressive B-cell lymphoma. TCRdb's copy holds only in-frame clones and misses some; the assay was immunoSEQ multiplex PCR. The sample consists of some 5,000 clones, 70% to 90% of them appearing once. Sequencing input: tumor tissue. The receptors here all came from an adult with diffuse large B cell lymphoma.

The rearrangement joins TRBV9 to TRBJ2-5; maybe TRBD1 (6 bases). From germline, CDR1 is SGDLS and CDR2 YYNGEE. The CDR3 spans 15 residues. The V end was cut by 1 base, the J end by 4 bases, with 14 bases between. CDR3 in amino acids: CASSVQGLLLETQYF. The CDR3 DNA is TGTGCCAGCAGCGTACAGGGGCTACTCCTAGAGACCCAGTACTTC.

The genes are TRBV6-6 and TRBJ1-5; 9 bases fit TRBD1. The V gene end was trimmed by 6 bases and the J gene end by 4 bases; junction bases not matched to a gene: 7. Germline lookup yields CDR1 MNHNY and CDR2 SVGAGI (reference sequence). The CDR3 sequence is 15 residues long. The CDR3 region is CASSFGQGWNQPQHF. DNA for the CDR3: TGTGCCAGCAGCTTCGGACAGGGGTGGAATCAGCCCCAGCATTTT.

The chain links TRBV6-1 to TRBJ2-1, with 7 bases lining up with TRBD1. Germline V gene lookup returns CDR1 MNHNS and CDR2 SASEGT. V lost 6 bases and J lost 6; bases outside the gene matches: 8. This CDR3 contains 14 residues. DNA for the CDR3: TGTGCCAGCAGACCGGGACAGCTTGTCAATGAGCAGTTCTTC. Amino acid sequence: CASRPGQLVNEQFF.

This chain links TRBV29-1 with TRBJ2-7, with TRBD2 as a possible D gene (6 bases). V was trimmed by 6 bases and J by 3 bases, leaving 21 bases between them. The CDR3 covers 15 residues. CDR1 and CDR2 from the germline V gene are SQVTM and ANQGSEA. The CDR3 loop reads CSVELGLGVNYEQYF. As DNA, the CDR3 is TGCAGCGTCGAACTGGGACTGGGGGTAAACTACGAGCAGTACTTC.

This clone has just one count. The J gene is TRBJ1-5, the V gene TRBV5-1; D is unclear. Looked up from germline, CDR1 is SGHRS and CDR2 is YFSETQ. This CDR3 is built from 13 residues. V dropped 4 bases and J dropped 2 bases, with 7 bases sitting between them. CDR3 residues: CASSPEGNQPQHF. The CDR3 coding sequence is TGCGCCAGCAGCCCGGAGGGCAATCAGCCCCAGCATTTT.

The sample holds a few counts of this clone. The genes are TRBV6-5 and TRBJ2-3; no clear D. CDR1 is MNHEY and CDR2 is SVGAGI in the germline V gene. Trimming left V 0 bases short and J 1 base short, with 8 bases between. There are 15 residues in the CDR3. Here the CDR3 reads CASSYSRGGTDTQYF. The CDR3 bases are TGTGCCAGCAGTTACTCGAGAGGTGGCACAGATACGCAGTATTTT.

V gene TRBV7-9 combines with J gene TRBJ1-4; D call uncertain. V was shortened by 5 bases and J by 11 bases, with 12 bases between the two germline ends. CDR3 size: 12 residues. Germline V gene data show CDR1 as SEHNR and CDR2 as FQNEAQ (reference sequence). CDR3 protein: CASSPSSLKLFF. In DNA, the CDR3 is TGTGCCAGCAGCCCCTCTTCCCTGAAACTGTTTTTT.

DNA for the CDR3: TGCGCCAGCAGCTGGAGCGGGGGGGCCGCGGATACGCAGTATTTT. Translating gives CASSWSGGAADTQYF. V is TRBV5-1 and J is TRBJ2-3; 10 positions match TRBD2. Trimming took 3 bases from V and 6 from J; bases not matched to a gene: 7. This CDR3 has 15 residues. Germline lookup yields CDR1 SGHRS and CDR2 YFSETQ.

CDR3 sequence (DNA): TGTGCCAGCAGCTTAGTCACTAGCGGGGGCGATGAGCAGTTCTTC. Protein product: CASSLVTSGGDEQFF. The J gene is TRBJ2-1, the V gene TRBV11-3, with 11 bases matching TRBD2. The germline gives CDR1 SGHNT, CDR2 YENEEA. V dropped 1 base and J dropped 8; count of bases not matched to a gene: 4. This CDR3 contains 15 residues.

Comments on this clone: Other nucleotide sequences in the sample specify the same CDR3. This chain connects TRBV9 to TRBJ2-3; TRBD2 agrees at 7 bases. Germline V gene lookup returns CDR1 SGDLS and CDR2 YYNGEE. This CDR3 has 16 amino acids. Trimming took 4 bases from V and 1 from J; bases not matched to a gene: 9. In nucleotides, the CDR3 is TGTGCCAGCAGCCCGCGGACTAGTAGCGGCACAGATACGCAGTATTTT. Its translation is CASSPRTSSGTDTQYF.

This clone showed up just a few times. This chain connects TRBV27 to TRBJ1-1; the D gene is possibly TRBD1 (5 bases). From germline, CDR1 is MNHEY and CDR2 SMNVEV (reference sequence). CDR3 length equals 14 residues. The V end lost 2 bases, the J end lost 1 base, and 8 bases lay between the germline ends. The CDR3 bases are TGTGCCAGCAGTTTACAGGGTAGGAACACTGAAGCTTTCTTT. Translating it yields CASSLQGRNTEAFF.

The V call is TRBV5-6, the J call TRBJ1-1; a possible D gene is TRBD1 (6 bases). Per germline, CDR1 SGHDT and CDR2 YYEEEE. With 6 bases removed from V and 1 base from J, the gap between germline ends came to 19 bases. The CDR3 has 16 amino acids. As DNA, the CDR3 is TGTGCCAGCAATAGAGATGGTGGACAGAGGAACACTGAAGCTTTCTTT. This codes for CASNRDGGQRNTEAFF.

A word on this clone: Compared with germline, one end of the junction differs, possibly owing to a read error. Other nucleotide sequences in the sample specify the same CDR3. This chain joins TRBV11-2 and TRBJ2-6; perhaps TRBD1 as D (6 bases). There are 16 residues in the CDR3. CDR1 and CDR2 from the germline V gene are SGHAT and FQNNGV. The CDR3 loop is CASSKRDRTGANVLTF. For the CDR3, the DNA is TGTGCCAGCAGCAAACGTGACAGGACTGGGGCCAACGTCCTGACCTTC.

This chain connects TRBV20-1 to TRBJ1-2; D is uncertain. Per the germline V gene, CDR1 is DFQATT and CDR2 is SNEGSKA (reference sequence). This CDR3 contains 9 residues. The DNA for the CDR3 is TGCAGCGGCGGCAAAGAGTACACCTTC. Protein: CSGGKEYTF.

The CDR3 here is CASTPPGQGLSLYGYTF. The DNA of the CDR3 is TGTGCCAGCACCCCCCCGGGACAGGGTCTCTCCCTTTATGGCTACACCTTC. V is TRBV28 and J is TRBJ1-2; 9 bases are shared with TRBD1. CDR3 size: 17 residues. V was clipped by 7 bases and J by 5 bases; unmatched bases: 17. Germline V gene sequence: CDR1 MDHEN, CDR2 SYDVKM.

This clone is a singleton in its sample. The rearrangement uses TRBV4-1 and TRBJ1-1; 7 bases line up with TRBD1. CDR1 and CDR2 from the germline V gene are MGHRA and YSYEKL. This CDR3 region has 12 residues. The V gene end was trimmed by 3 bases and the J gene end by 11 bases; junction bases not matched to a gene: 6. The CDR3 loop reads CASSHTDRDAFF. CDR3 bases: TGCGCCAGCAGCCATACTGACAGGGACGCTTTCTTT.

The chain is built from TRBV6-5 and TRBJ1-3; the match to TRBD1 covers 7 bases. From germline, CDR1 is MNHEY and CDR2 SVGAGI. The V gene end was trimmed by 8 bases and the J gene end by 0 bases; junction bases not matched to a gene: 7. This CDR3 region has 15 residues. CDR3 in amino acids: CASGPGQYSGNTIYF. In DNA, the CDR3 is TGTGCCAGCGGCCCGGGACAGTACTCTGGAAACACCATATATTTT.

The chain recombines TRBV28 with TRBJ1-2; D not resolved. Germline V CDR1 and CDR2: MDHEN, SYDVKM. V was pared by 8 bases and J by 2 bases, with 21 bases between. There are 16 residues in the CDR3. Here the CDR3 DNA reads TGTGCCAGCGTTCAGGTCCCTTCGACTAAGAACTATGGCTACACCTTC. This sequence encodes CASVQVPSTKNYGYTF.

The chain links TRBV5-4 to TRBJ1-2, with D possibly matching TRBD1 (6 bases). The CDR3 length is 14 residues. The germline V gene has CDR1 SGHNT and CDR2 YYREEE (reference sequence). V was shortened by 3 bases and J by 2 bases, with 11 bases between the two germline ends. CDR3 protein: CASSSGTLNYGYTF. The CDR3 DNA sequence: TGTGCCAGCAGCTCAGGGACACTGAACTATGGCTACACCTTC. Together with reference TRBV5-4 and TRBJ1-2, the CDR3 gives the full variable domain: ETGVTQSPTHLIKTRGQQVTLRCSSQSGHNTVSWYQQALGQGPQFIFQYYREEENGRGNFPPRFSGLQFPNYSSELNVNALELDDSALYLCASSSGTLNYGYTFGSGTRLTVV.

The V call is TRBV4-3, the J call TRBJ2-2, with 8 bases identical to TRBD1. The junction had 5 bases not matched to a gene; V was cut back by 3 bases and J by 2 bases. Germline values: CDR1 LGHNA, CDR2 YSLEER. The CDR3 loop spans 16 amino acids. The CDR3 nucleotides read TGCGCCAGCAGCCACCGGACAGGGATTAACACCGGGGAGCTGTTTTTT. It codes for CASSHRTGINTGELFF.